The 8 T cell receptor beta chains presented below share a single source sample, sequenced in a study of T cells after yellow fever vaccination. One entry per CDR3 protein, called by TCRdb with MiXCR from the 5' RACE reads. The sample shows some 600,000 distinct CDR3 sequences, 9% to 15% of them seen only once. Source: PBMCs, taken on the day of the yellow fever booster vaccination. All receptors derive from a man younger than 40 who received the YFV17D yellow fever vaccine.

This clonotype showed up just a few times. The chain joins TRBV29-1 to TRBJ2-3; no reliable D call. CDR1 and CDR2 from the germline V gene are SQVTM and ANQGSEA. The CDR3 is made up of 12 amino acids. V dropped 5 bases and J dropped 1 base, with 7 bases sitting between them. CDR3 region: CSVRGGTDTQYF. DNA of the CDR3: TGCAGCGTTCGCGGCGGCACAGATACGCAGTATTTT.

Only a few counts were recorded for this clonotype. CDR3 DNA sequence: TGTGCCAGCAGCCGACCCCAGAGCGGGACACTTAGCCGTCCTTACAATGAGCAGTTCTTC. Translating it yields CASSRPQSGTLSRPYNEQFF. V usage is TRBV7-7 and J usage is TRBJ2-1, with D perhaps TRBD2 (7 bases). The CDR3 has 20 amino acids. The V gene's germline CDR1 is SSHAT and CDR2 FNYEAQ (reference sequence). The V end was cut by 5 bases, the J end by 4 bases, with 30 bases between.

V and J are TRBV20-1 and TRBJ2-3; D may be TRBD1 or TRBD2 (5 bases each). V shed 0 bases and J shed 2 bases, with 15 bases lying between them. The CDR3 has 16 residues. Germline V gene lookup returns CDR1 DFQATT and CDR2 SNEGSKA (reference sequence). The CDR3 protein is CSARDGTSGYTDTQYF. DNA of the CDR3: TGCAGTGCTAGAGATGGGACGTCCGGTTACACAGATACGCAGTATTTT.

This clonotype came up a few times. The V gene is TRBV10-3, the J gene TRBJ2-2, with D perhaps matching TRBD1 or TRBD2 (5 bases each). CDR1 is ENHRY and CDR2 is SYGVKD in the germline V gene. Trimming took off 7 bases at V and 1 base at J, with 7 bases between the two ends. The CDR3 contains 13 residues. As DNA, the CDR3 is TGTGCCATCAATGGGGGGAACACCGGGGAGCTGTTTTTT. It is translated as CAINGGNTGELFF.

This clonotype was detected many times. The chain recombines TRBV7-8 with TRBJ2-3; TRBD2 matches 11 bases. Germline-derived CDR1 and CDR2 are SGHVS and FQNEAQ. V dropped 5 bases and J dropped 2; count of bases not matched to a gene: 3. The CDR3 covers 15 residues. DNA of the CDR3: TGTGCCAGCAGCCCGACTAGCGGGGCCACAGATACGCAGTATTTT. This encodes CASSPTSGATDTQYF.

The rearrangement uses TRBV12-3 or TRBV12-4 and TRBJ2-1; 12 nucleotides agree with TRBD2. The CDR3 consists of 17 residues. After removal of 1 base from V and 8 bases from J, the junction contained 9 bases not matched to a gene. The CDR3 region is CASSLGLAGGLIDEQFF. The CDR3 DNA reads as TGTGCCAGCAGTTTAGGGCTAGCGGGAGGGTTGATCGATGAGCAGTTCTTC.

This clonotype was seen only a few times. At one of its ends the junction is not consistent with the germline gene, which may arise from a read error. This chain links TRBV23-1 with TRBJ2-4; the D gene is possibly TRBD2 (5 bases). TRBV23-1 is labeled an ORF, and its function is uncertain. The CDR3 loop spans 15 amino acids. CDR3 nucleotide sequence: TGCGCCACTTGGAGGAGTGGGGTGGAAATCGGCATTAAGTACTTC. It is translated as CATWRSGVEIGIKYF.

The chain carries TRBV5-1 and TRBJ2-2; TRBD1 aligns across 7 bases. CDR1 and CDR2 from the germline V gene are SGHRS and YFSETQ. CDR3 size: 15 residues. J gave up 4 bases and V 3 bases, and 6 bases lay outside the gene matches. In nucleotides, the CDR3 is TGCGCCAGCAGCTCCCCGACAGGGCTCACCGGGGAGCTGTTTTTT. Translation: CASSSPTGLTGELFF.